This T cell receptor (beta chain) was documented in a study of T cell repertoires in cytomegalovirus infection. On the study more broadly: Shared public TCR beta signatures pointed to both CMV infection and a matching HLA type.

About this clonotype: Its cognate antigen is unknown.

Via MiXCR, TCRdb re-called the reads, giving one row per CDR3 protein. This sample has approximately 280,000 distinct CDR3 sequences; approximately 22% occur once, and the top ten carry approximately 19%. This CDR3 is 16 amino acids long. CDR1 is MGHRA and CDR2 is YSYEKL in the germline V gene. V was trimmed by 1 base and J by 0 bases, leaving 10 bases between them. Sample: cultured PBMCs, taken from culture after CMV antigen stimulation. This sequence joins TRBV4-1 and TRBJ1-5; D is undetermined. This sequence originates from a human donor in good health (CMV status not recorded). Some clones in this sample may be carry-over from other donors' samples. As DNA, the CDR3 is TGCGCCAGCAGCCAAGGATCAATGTATAGCAATCAGCCCCAGCATTTT. Its protein is CASSQGSMYSNQPQHF.